This T cell receptor (beta chain) is drawn from a study of identical twins. Overall study results and limits: Where out-of-frame alpha sequences were twin-shared, they showed excess low generation probability. Memory repertoires showed no such pattern, whereas abundant cord blood beta clonotypes carried fewer insertions. Among beta out-of-frame sequences, excess sharing between twins appeared weaker.

TCRdb used MiXCR to reprocess the 5' RACE reads, holding one entry per CDR3 protein. The table has 700,000 to 950,000 distinct CDR3 sequences, approximately 13% seen once; the top ten hold about 1.5%. V was clipped by 1 base and J by 8 bases, with 13 bases between them. Germline lookup yields CDR1 LNHDA and CDR2 SQIVND (reference sequence). The CDR3 spans 14 residues. As regards this clonotype: No antigen is known for it.

This sample was shared with a second study, whose subject was yellow fever vaccine responses in identical twins. From that report: Vaccine T cell responses of twins reportedly seemed partly convergent and partly personalized.

The TCR comes from a woman under 30 in good health. Sequenced sample: PBMCs. The chain carries TRBV19 and TRBJ2-3; D not certain. The CDR3 nucleotides are TGTGCCAGTAGTATAGCTCCAGACGGTTCTACGCAGTATTTT. Translation: CASSIAPDGSTQYF.